This TCR beta chain was retrieved from a study of CD8 T cells in ankylosing spondylitis (dated 2017 in TCRdb). As for the study more broadly: The study set out to find disease-linked TCR variants by profiling T cell receptor beta repertoires in ankylosing spondylitis patients and healthy donors. The full study cohort was made up of approximately 27 ankylosing spondylitis patients and roughly 98 healthy donors. Peripheral blood samples were taken, and synovial fluid was additionally collected from ankylosing spondylitis patients. Overall results and qualifications from the work: The disease-linked clones were reported as significantly enriched in matched synovial fluid samples from ankylosing spondylitis patients. A TCR beta motif made up of several highly homologous amino acid variants appeared to be characteristic of blood from ankylosing spondylitis patients. Some motif variants had previously been reported in the synovial fluid and blood of reactive arthritis patients, which suggests shared mechanisms of disease initiation. The disease-linked clones had a CD8+ phenotype and were found at relatively low frequencies in peripheral blood.

This clonotype was observed many times. Its antigen is not yet known. Qualities for individual bases were not recorded, and no much larger clone is one base off. Via the germline V gene (reference sequence), CDR1 is SEHNR and CDR2 FQNEAQ. Measured from the cysteine to the phenylalanine, the CDR3 is 13 residues long. Of all the DNA, just the CDR3 is kept, 39 bases in frame from base 1. Relative to germline, V is 1 base shorter and J is 9 bases shorter, with 10 bases between their ends. Sequencing used an Illumina HiSeq 2500. Quantitative 5'-RACE with molecular barcodes was the method used to prepare the TCR beta libraries. Per the source publication's procedure: To identify disease-linked TCR variants, a new computational method was used, one built on a probabilistic model of VDJ rearrangement. Using fastp at Q25 and MiXCR, TCRdb reprocessed the public reads and kept productive beta chains. Every distinct CDR3 protein forms one entry, paired with its most common genes and DNA. Here the V and J calls rest on TCRdb's processing, not on the authors' analysis. The sample profile shows 200,000 to 250,000 distinct CDR3 sequences; around 6.6% of them were found once. About 14% of the sample rests with the top ten.

Sequences were obtained from blood, either unsorted or a sorted T cell fraction (not recorded which). The V and J genes are TRBV7-9 and TRBJ2-1; TRBD1 might be the D gene, on 5 matching bases. The sequence derives from a male donor with ankylosing spondylitis. The DNA sequence is TGTGCCAGCAGCTTAGAGTGGGGCAGTGAGCAGTTCTTC. Protein translation: CASSLEWGSEQFF.